This T cell receptor (beta chain) was recorded in a study of cytomegalovirus exposure and HLA in healthy donors. Broader study findings: Several of the most significant clusters appeared linked to common viral pathogens, based on a later analysis. Some V segments (TRBV6-2 and TRBV6-3 among them) were excluded as indistinguishable.

Both 60 Vbeta primers and 13 Jbeta primers went into the PCR. Profiling relied on immunoSEQ multiplex PCR, and the TCRdb table lists in-frame clones only, not all of them. The data contain roughly 100,000 clones, over 60% of them singletons. The count of this clone is one. Its antigen is currently unknown. At the time of sampling, donors were nominally healthy, though unrecorded immune exposures were likely. The length of the CDR3 is 15 residues. The J segment lost 5 bases and the V segment lost 4 bases, leaving 5 bases of the junction unmatched. The germline gives CDR1 SGHDT, CDR2 YYEEEE. This receptor was taken from a male donor in good health and CMV-seropositive. The material sequenced was PBMCs. The V and J genes are TRBV5-6 and TRBJ2-2, with 10 bases fitting TRBD1. The CDR3 coding sequence is TGTGCCAGCAGCGCCGGGACAGGGGTGACCGGGGAGCTGTTTTTT. Translation: CASSAGTGVTGELFF. Together with reference TRBV5-6 and TRBJ2-2, the CDR3 gives the full variable domain: DAGVTQSPTHLIKTRGQQVTLRCSPKSGHDTVSWYQQALGQGPQFIFQYYEEEERQRGNFPDRFSGHQFPNYSSELNVNALLLGDSALYLCASSAGTGVTGELFFGEGSRLTVL.